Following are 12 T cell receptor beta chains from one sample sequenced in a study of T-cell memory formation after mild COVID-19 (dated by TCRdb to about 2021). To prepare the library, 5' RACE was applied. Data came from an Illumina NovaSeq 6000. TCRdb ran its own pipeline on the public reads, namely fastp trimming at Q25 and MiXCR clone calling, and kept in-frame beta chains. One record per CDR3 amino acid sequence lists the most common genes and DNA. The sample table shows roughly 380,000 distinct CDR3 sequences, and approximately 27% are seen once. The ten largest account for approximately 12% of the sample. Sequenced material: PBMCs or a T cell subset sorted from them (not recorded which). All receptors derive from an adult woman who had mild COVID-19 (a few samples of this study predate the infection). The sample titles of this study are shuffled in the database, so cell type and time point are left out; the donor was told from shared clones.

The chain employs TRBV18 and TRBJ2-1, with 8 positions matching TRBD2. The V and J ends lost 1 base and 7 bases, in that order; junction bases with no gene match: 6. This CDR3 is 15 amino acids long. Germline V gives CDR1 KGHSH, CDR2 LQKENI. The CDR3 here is CASSPQGLGLNEQFF. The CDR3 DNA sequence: TGTGCCAGCTCACCACAGGGACTAGGTCTTAATGAGCAGTTCTTC. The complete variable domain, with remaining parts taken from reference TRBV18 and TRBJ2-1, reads NAGVMQNPRHLVRRRGQEARLRCSPMKGHSHVYWYRQLPEEGLKFMVYLQKENIIDESGMPKERFSAEFPKEGPSILRIQQVVRGDSAAYFCASSPQGLGLNEQFFGPGTRLTVL.

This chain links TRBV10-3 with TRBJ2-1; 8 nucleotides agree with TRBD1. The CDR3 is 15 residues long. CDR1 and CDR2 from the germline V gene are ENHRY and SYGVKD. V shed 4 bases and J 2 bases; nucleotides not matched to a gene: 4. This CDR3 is CAISVTGQAYNEQFF. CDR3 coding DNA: TGTGCCATCAGTGTAACGGGACAGGCCTACAATGAGCAGTTCTTC.

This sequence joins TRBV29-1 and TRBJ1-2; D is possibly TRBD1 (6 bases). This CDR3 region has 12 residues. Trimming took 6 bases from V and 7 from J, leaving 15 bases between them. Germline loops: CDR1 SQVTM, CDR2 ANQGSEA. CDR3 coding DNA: TGCAGCGTGGTGGGACACACGGGTGGCTACACCTTC. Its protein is CSVVGHTGGYTF.

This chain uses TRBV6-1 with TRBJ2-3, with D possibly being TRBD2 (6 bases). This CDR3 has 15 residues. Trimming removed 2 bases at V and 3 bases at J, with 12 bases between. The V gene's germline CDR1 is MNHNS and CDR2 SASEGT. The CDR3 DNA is TGTGCCAGCAGTGAATGGCGGGGTTTGACAGATACGCAGTATTTT. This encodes CASSEWRGLTDTQYF.

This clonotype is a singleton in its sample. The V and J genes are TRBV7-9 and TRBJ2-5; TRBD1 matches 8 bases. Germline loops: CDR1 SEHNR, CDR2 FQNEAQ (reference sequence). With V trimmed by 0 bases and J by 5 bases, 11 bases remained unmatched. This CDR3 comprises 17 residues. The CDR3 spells CASSLAITRGRFETQYF. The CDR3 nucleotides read TGTGCCAGCAGCTTAGCGATTACCAGGGGGCGCTTTGAGACCCAGTACTTC.

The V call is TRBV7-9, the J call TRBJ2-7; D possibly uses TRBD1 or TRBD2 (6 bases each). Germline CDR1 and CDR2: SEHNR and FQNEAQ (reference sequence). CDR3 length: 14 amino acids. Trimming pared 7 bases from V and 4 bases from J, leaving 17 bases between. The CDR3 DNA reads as TGTGCCAGCACCGCCCCGGGGGCCCCGTACGAGCAGTACTTC. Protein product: CASTAPGAPYEQYF.

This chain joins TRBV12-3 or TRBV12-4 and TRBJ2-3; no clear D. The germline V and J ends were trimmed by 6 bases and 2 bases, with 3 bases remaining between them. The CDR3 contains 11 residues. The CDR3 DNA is TGTGCCAGCAGGGCCACAGATACGCAGTATTTT. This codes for CASRATDTQYF.

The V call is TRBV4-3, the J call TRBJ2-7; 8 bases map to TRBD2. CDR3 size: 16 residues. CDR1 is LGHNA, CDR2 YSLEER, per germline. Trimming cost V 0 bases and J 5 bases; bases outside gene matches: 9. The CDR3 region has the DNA TGCGCCAGCAGCCAAGATCGGGAGGGGAGTCCCCACGAGCAGTACTTC. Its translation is CASSQDREGSPHEQYF.

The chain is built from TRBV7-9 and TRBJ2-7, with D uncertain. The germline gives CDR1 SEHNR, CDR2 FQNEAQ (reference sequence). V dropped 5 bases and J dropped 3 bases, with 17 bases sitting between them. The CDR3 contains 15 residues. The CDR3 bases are TGTGCCAGCAGCAGTGACCCGGGTCTTTACTACGAGCAGTACTTC. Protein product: CASSSDPGLYYEQYF.

The CDR3 region has the DNA TGTGCCAGCAGTTACTCCCCCCCCCAGACTGGAAACACCATATATTTT. This translates into CASSYSPPQTGNTIYF. The chain links TRBV6-5 to TRBJ1-3; D remains ambiguous. The CDR3 spans 16 residues. CDR1 MNHEY and CDR2 SVGAGI come from the germline V gene. Trimming stripped 0 bases from V and 2 bases from J, with 11 bases between.

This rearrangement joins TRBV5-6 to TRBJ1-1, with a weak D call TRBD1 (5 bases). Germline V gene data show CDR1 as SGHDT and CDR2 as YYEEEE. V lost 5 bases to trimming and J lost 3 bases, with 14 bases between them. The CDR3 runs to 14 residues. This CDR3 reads CASSSQEEDTEAFF. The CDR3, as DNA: TGTGCCAGCAGTTCACAGGAGGAGGACACTGAAGCTTTCTTT.

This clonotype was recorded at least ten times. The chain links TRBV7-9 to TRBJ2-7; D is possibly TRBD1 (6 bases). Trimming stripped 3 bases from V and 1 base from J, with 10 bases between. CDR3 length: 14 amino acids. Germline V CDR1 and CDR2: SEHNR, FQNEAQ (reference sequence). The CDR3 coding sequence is TGTGCCAGCAGCTTGACAGGACCTTCCTACGAGCAGTACTTC. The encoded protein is CASSLTGPSYEQYF. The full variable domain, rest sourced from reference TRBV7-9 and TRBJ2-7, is DTGVSQNPRHKITKRGQNVTFRCDPISEHNRLYWYRQTLGQGPEFLTYFQNEAQLEKSRLLSDRFSAERPKGSFSTLEIQRTEQGDSAMYLCASSLTGPSYEQYFGPGTRLTVT.